Presented here are 32 T cell receptor beta chains from one specimen sequenced in a study of T cells after yellow fever vaccination. TCRdb used MiXCR to reprocess the 5' RACE reads, holding one entry per CDR3 protein. The table shows a few hundred thousand distinct CDR3 sequences, with about a sixth occurring only once. The sample consisted of PBMCs, taken more than 4 days after the first yellow fever vaccination. All receptors come from a man aged 18 to 30 who received the YFV17D yellow fever vaccine.

The chain links TRBV5-1 to TRBJ1-6; D gene ambiguous. Germline assignment: CDR1 SGHRS and CDR2 YFSETQ. Trimming pared 0 bases from V and 5 bases from J, leaving 9 bases between. The CDR3 length is 15 residues. The CDR3 loop is CASSLGRIDNSPLHF. The CDR3 bases are TGCGCCAGCAGCTTGGGTCGGATTGATAATTCACCCCTCCACTTT.

There are a few counts of this clonotype. The chain has TRBV20-1 and TRBJ1-6; D might be TRBD1 (5 bases). Trimming shortened V by 4 bases and J by 6 bases, and 16 bases separated the two germline ends. This CDR3 comprises 15 residues. Germline V CDR1 and CDR2: DFQATT, SNEGSKA (reference sequence). The CDR3: CSAMYTGFTNSPLHF. The CDR3 DNA sequence: TGCAGTGCTATGTACACAGGCTTTACTAATTCACCCCTCCACTTT.

This clonotype was observed many times. The chain is built from TRBV7-6 and TRBJ2-3, with 8 bases lining up with TRBD2. Trimming at V came to 6 bases and at J to 1 base, leaving 3 bases not matched to a gene. Germline CDR1 reads SGHVS; CDR2 reads FNYEAQ. CDR3 length: 14 residues. The CDR3 DNA reads as TGTGCCAGCAGTTCGCGGGGGGGCACAGATACGCAGTATTTT. Its translation is CASSSRGGTDTQYF.

A few counts support this clonotype. V usage is TRBV10-3 and J usage is TRBJ2-3; D perhaps matches TRBD2 (7 bases). Trimming stripped 3 bases from V and 5 bases from J, with 21 bases between. Looked up from germline, CDR1 is ENHRY and CDR2 is SYGVKD. The CDR3 runs 17 residues. The CDR3 DNA reads as TGTGCCATCAGTGACGGAGGGCGGGGGCTTTCGGGAGATACGCAGTATTTT. Translated: CAISDGGRGLSGDTQYF.

The chain joins TRBV4-2 to TRBJ2-2; weak D call: TRBD2 (5 bases). The CDR3 runs to 16 residues. The V end was cut by 4 bases, the J end by 0 bases, with 12 bases between. Per germline, CDR1 LGHNA and CDR2 YNFKEQ. CDR3 DNA: TGTGCCAGCAGCCTAGTAGCGCGGGCGAACACCGGGGAGCTGTTTTTT. This sequence encodes CASSLVARANTGELFF.

This clonotype was detected only a few times. The chain uses TRBV4-3 and TRBJ2-2; D is uncertain. The CDR3 is 15 residues long. Germline assignment: CDR1 LGHNA and CDR2 YSLEER. The ends were cut back, 1 base at V and 6 bases at J, with 12 bases in the middle. The CDR3, as DNA: TGCGCCAGCAGCCAAGTTTCGGGTGTCCCCGGGGAGCTGTTTTTT. Protein product: CASSQVSGVPGELFF.

V gene TRBV10-3 combines with J gene TRBJ2-2, with 7 bases lining up with TRBD2. Germline assignment: CDR1 ENHRY and CDR2 SYGVKD. This CDR3 has 19 residues. J lost 0 bases, V lost 10 bases, and 20 bases had no gene match. The CDR3 DNA is TGTGCCACCCCTCGCCGTGCTAGCGGTTCTTTCGCGAACACCGGGGAGCTGTTTTTT. Translating it yields CATPRRASGSFANTGELFF.

This clonotype was counted ten times or more. The rearrangement joins TRBV5-1 to TRBJ2-2; 12 bases match TRBD2. Germline V gene sequence: CDR1 SGHRS, CDR2 YFSETQ. V trimming: 2 bases; J trimming: 0 bases; junction bases outside the gene matches: 5. This CDR3 region has 18 residues. DNA of the CDR3: TGCGCCAGCAGCTTAGGACTAGCGGGGTTTGCGAACACCGGGGAGCTGTTTTTT. Translated, it gives CASSLGLAGFANTGELFF.

This chain joins TRBV20-1 and TRBJ1-6; TRBD1 aligns across 7 bases. The junction had 5 bases not matched to a gene; V was cut back by 1 base and J by 8 bases. The CDR3 has 14 amino acids. Germline CDR1 and CDR2: DFQATT and SNEGSKA (reference sequence). CDR3 DNA: TGCAGTGCTAGAGCGTGGACAGGTTATTCACCCCTCCACTTT. Translated, it gives CSARAWTGYSPLHF.

The chain joins TRBV9 to TRBJ2-3; TRBD1 matches 7 bases. In germline, CDR1 is SGDLS, CDR2 YYNGEE. The CDR3 covers 15 residues. V was pared by 0 bases and J by 5 bases, with 6 bases of the junction left unmatched. CDR3 protein: CASSVDRQGLDTQYF. DNA for the CDR3: TGTGCCAGCAGCGTAGACCGACAGGGCCTAGATACGCAGTATTTT.

This clonotype was detected only a few times. The rearrangement joins TRBV20-1 to TRBJ2-7, with a possible D match to TRBD1 (6 bases). CDR1 is DFQATT, CDR2 SNEGSKA, per germline (reference sequence). V lost 5 bases to trimming and J lost 1 base, with 12 bases between them. The CDR3 sequence is 13 residues long. In DNA, the CDR3 is TGCAGTGCTTCGTTGGGGGCTTCCTACGAGCAGTACTTC. It yields the protein CSASLGASYEQYF.

This clonotype has more than one count but fewer than ten. The CDR3 loop is CSAVRGNEKLFF. The CDR3 DNA is TGCAGTGCTGTTAGGGGGAACGAAAAACTGTTTTTT. The rearrangement links TRBV20-1 to TRBJ1-4; a weak D match, TRBD1 (6 bases). CDR3 length: 12 amino acids. CDR1 and CDR2 from the germline V gene are DFQATT and SNEGSKA (reference sequence). Trimming left V 5 bases short and J 8 bases short, with 12 bases between.

This chain joins TRBV20-1 and TRBJ2-5; no reliable D call. Germline loops: CDR1 DFQATT, CDR2 SNEGSKA (reference sequence). V gave up 0 bases and J gave up 2 bases, with 4 bases separating them. CDR3 length equals 12 residues. CDR3: CSARDVQETQYF. The CDR3 nucleotides read TGCAGTGCTAGAGACGTTCAAGAGACCCAGTACTTC.

The table lists this clonotype with a count of one. The chain links TRBV20-1 to TRBJ2-7; TRBD2 agrees at 12 bases. After removal of 2 bases from V and 1 base from J, the junction contained 9 bases not matched to a gene. CDR1 DFQATT and CDR2 SNEGSKA come from the germline V gene (reference sequence). CDR3 length: 17 amino acids. CDR3 sequence reads: CSARPPSGGVGSYEQYV. The CDR3 nucleotides are TGCAGTGCTAGACCCCCTAGCGGGGGGGTGGGGTCCTACGAGCAGTACGTC.

The sample holds a few counts of this clonotype. V gene TRBV7-3 combines with J gene TRBJ2-2, with 12 nucleotides matching TRBD2. The CDR3 spans 18 residues. The trim removed 5 bases at V and 5 bases at J, leaving 12 bases unmatched. From germline, CDR1 is SGHTA and CDR2 FQGTGA. CDR3 protein: CASSRAPSGGARTGELFF. The CDR3 coding sequence is TGTGCCAGCAGCCGCGCCCCTAGCGGGGGGGCCAGGACCGGGGAGCTGTTTTTT.

In this sample, this clonotype turned up a few times. This chain connects TRBV7-2 to TRBJ2-2; TRBD1 is a possible D gene (6 bases). The germline gives CDR1 SGHTA, CDR2 FQGNSA. The CDR3 totals 13 residues. The V end was cut by 5 bases, the J end by 6 bases, with 10 bases between. Here the CDR3 DNA reads TGTGCCAGCAGCGGCGACAGGTCCGGGGAGCTGTTTTTT. As protein: CASSGDRSGELFF. The full variable domain, rest sourced from reference TRBV7-2 and TRBJ2-2, is GAGVSQSPSNKVTEKGKDVELRCDPISGHTALYWYRQSLGQGLEFLIYFQGNSAPDKSGLPSDRFSAERTGGSVSTLTIQRTQQEDSAVYLCASSGDRSGELFFGEGSRLTVL.

This chain joins TRBV9 and TRBJ2-2; possible D gene TRBD2, 7 bases. Trimming took 3 bases from V and 5 from J, leaving 11 bases between them. The CDR3 has 14 residues. The germline V gene encodes CDR1 SGDLS and CDR2 YYNGEE. The CDR3 DNA reads TGTGCCAGCAGCGAGGGGGGGATAACCGGGGAGCTGTTTTTT. It translates to CASSEGGITGELFF.

The chain is built from TRBV4-1 and TRBJ2-7; TRBD2 aligns across 13 bases. The germline V gene encodes CDR1 MGHRA and CDR2 YSYEKL. V lost 1 base to trimming and J lost 5 bases; unmatched junction nucleotides: 5. CDR3 size: 16 residues. CDR3 DNA sequence: TGCGCCAGCAGCCAAGGACTAGCGGGGGGCTTGCACGAGCAGTACGTC. It specifies CASSQGLAGGLHEQYV.

The sample holds a few counts of this clonotype. The chain is built from TRBV11-2 and TRBJ2-1; weak D call: TRBD1 (6 bases). Germline V gene lookup returns CDR1 SGHAT and CDR2 FQNNGV. V was trimmed by 4 bases and J by 9 bases, leaving 16 bases between them. This CDR3 contains 14 residues. The CDR3 sequence: CASSSLMVRGEQFF. CDR3 bases: TGTGCCAGCAGCTCCCTTATGGTCAGGGGTGAGCAGTTCTTC.

This clonotype was counted only a few times. The CDR3 coding sequence is TGTGCCAGCGGGGGGGGACAGGGAATCTATGGCTACACCTTC. Its translation is CASGGGQGIYGYTF. The J gene is TRBJ1-2, the V gene TRBV28, with 9 bases lining up with TRBD1. The V gene end was trimmed by 8 bases and the J gene end by 4 bases; junction bases not matched to a gene: 8. This CDR3 has 14 amino acids. Germline CDR1 and CDR2: MDHEN and SYDVKM.

This sequence joins TRBV19 and TRBJ2-5, with TRBD1 as a possible D gene (6 bases). This CDR3 spans 13 amino acids. The germline gives CDR1 LNHDA, CDR2 SQIVND (reference sequence). V lost 6 bases and J lost 1, with 9 bases in between. The CDR3 is CASRDRLQETQYF. The CDR3 nucleotides are TGTGCCAGTAGAGACAGGCTCCAAGAGACCCAGTACTTC.

The chain recombines TRBV7-9 with TRBJ2-2; D not resolved. CDR3 length: 13 amino acids. V was cut by 1 base and J by 6 bases, with 6 bases left in between. The germline gives CDR1 SEHNR, CDR2 FQNEAQ (reference sequence). As DNA, the CDR3 is TGTGCCAGCAGCTTAGACTTATCCGGGGAGCTGTTTTTT. Translation gives CASSLDLSGELFF.

The rearrangement joins TRBV4-1 to TRBJ2-3; 9 bases are shared with TRBD2. This CDR3 region has 18 residues. Germline assignment: CDR1 MGHRA and CDR2 YSYEKL. The junction had 11 bases not matched to a gene; V was cut back by 4 bases and J by 0 bases. The CDR3, as DNA: TGCGCCAGCAGCCTGGTGGTTAGCGGGGGCCCAAGCACAGATACGCAGTATTTT. Its protein is CASSLVVSGGPSTDTQYF.

This clonotype showed up just a few times. The chain links TRBV5-1 to TRBJ1-1; weak D call: TRBD1 (5 bases). V lost 6 bases and J 8 bases, leaving 23 bases between the germline ends. CDR1 and CDR2 from the germline V gene are SGHRS and YFSETQ. This CDR3 spans 15 amino acids. The chain's CDR3 is CASKEVTEDTSEAFF. The CDR3 DNA sequence: TGCGCCAGCAAGGAGGTGACAGAAGACACTTCGGAAGCTTTCTTT.

This clonotype was seen more than once but under ten times. This chain uses TRBV2 with TRBJ2-7; 8 bases match TRBD2. Looked up from germline, CDR1 is SNHLY and CDR2 is FYNNEI. Trimming took 4 bases from V and 3 from J; bases not matched to a gene: 8. The CDR3 has 15 amino acids. CDR3 DNA: TGTGCCAGCAGTGGCCAAGGAGCGGGGGTCTACGAGCAGTACGTC. It yields the protein CASSGQGAGVYEQYV.

This clonotype was observed a few times. V usage is TRBV6-4 and J usage is TRBJ2-2; 14 nucleotides agree with TRBD2. The V gene's germline CDR1 is MRHNA and CDR2 SNTAGT. The CDR3 covers 21 residues. With V trimmed by 7 bases and J by 4 bases, 20 bases remained unmatched. The CDR3 sequence: CASTSTQRGLAGGISTGELFF. CDR3 coding DNA: TGTGCCAGCACCTCAACCCAGCGCGGACTAGCGGGGGGCATATCCACCGGGGAGCTGTTTTTT.

The gene calls are TRBV6-2 or TRBV6-3 and TRBJ2-1, with D possibly being TRBD2 (7 bases). The germline CDR1 and CDR2 sequences are MNHEY and SVGEGT. The V and J ends lost 9 bases and 8 bases respectively, with 20 bases between them. This CDR3 region has 14 residues. The CDR3 reads CASWRGGSRDEQFF. CDR3 sequence (DNA): TGTGCCAGTTGGAGGGGGGGGTCGAGGGATGAGCAGTTCTTC.

This clonotype showed up just a few times. V usage is TRBV7-9 and J usage is TRBJ2-5; no firm D call. The V and J ends lost 5 bases and 4 bases respectively, with 14 bases between them. The CDR3 totals 14 residues. CDR1 is SEHNR, CDR2 FQNEAQ, per germline (reference sequence). Here the CDR3 reads CASSLWTYLETQYF. The CDR3 nucleotides are TGTGCCAGCAGCCTTTGGACGTACTTAGAGACCCAGTACTTC.

This clonotype came up a few times. This chain uses TRBV20-1 with TRBJ1-1; D is perhaps TRBD1 (6 bases). This CDR3 has 12 residues. Germline CDR1 and CDR2: DFQATT and SNEGSKA (reference sequence). V dropped 6 bases and J dropped 5 bases, with 13 bases sitting between them. The CDR3 sequence is CSAAGRGTEAFF. The DNA of the CDR3 is TGCAGTGCGGCGGGCAGGGGAACTGAAGCTTTCTTT.

This chain uses TRBV7-2 with TRBJ2-1; 8 bases map to TRBD2. The CDR3 has 16 residues. V gave up 1 base and J gave up 7 bases; unmatched junction bases: 9. Germline V gene sequence: CDR1 SGHTA, CDR2 FQGNSA. CDR3: CASSLVFSSGPNEQFF. CDR3 DNA: TGTGCCAGCAGCTTAGTCTTCTCTAGCGGGCCGAATGAGCAGTTCTTC.

This clonotype was detected only once. The genes are TRBV20-1 and TRBJ2-7; TRBD2 matches 8 bases. CDR1 DFQATT and CDR2 SNEGSKA come from the germline V gene (reference sequence). The CDR3 length is 14 residues. With V trimmed by 3 bases and J by 1 base, 5 bases remained unmatched. For the CDR3, the DNA is TGCAGTGCTAGCGGGGGGGCCTCTTCCTACGAGCAGTACGTC. Protein: CSASGGASSYEQYV.

The chain uses TRBV20-1 and TRBJ2-5, with D possibly TRBD1 on 8 matching bases. Germline assignment: CDR1 DFQATT and CDR2 SNEGSKA (reference sequence). The CDR3 has 12 residues. The V gene lost 4 bases and the J gene lost 9 bases, with 15 bases spanning the gap. The CDR3 loop reads CSANTGGGAQYF. In DNA form, the CDR3 reads TGCAGTGCTAACACAGGGGGGGGGGCCCAGTACTTC.